This T cell receptor (beta chain) was identified during a study of regulatory T cells in long-lasting Graves disease. Sample time point: persistent/refractory GD, antithyroid drugs over 5 years with positive TRAb. Following extraction of RNA from PBMCs, that RNA was used to make the TCR library. TCR beta libraries were built with iRepertoire HTBI primers and Arm-PCR of CDR3 regions. TCRdb used MiXCR to reprocess the multiplex PCR reads, holding one entry per CDR3 protein. The sample lists around 400,000 distinct CDR3 sequences, about a quarter occurring once. The germline CDR1 and CDR2 sequences are MDHEN and SYDVKM. J lost 3 bases, V lost 6 bases, and 10 bases had no gene match. The CDR3 has 15 residues. In its sample, this clonotype was seen many times.

The rearrangement joins TRBV28 to TRBJ1-1; 7 bases line up with TRBD1. This TCR derives from a female donor with Graves disease. Sequences were derived from peripheral blood mononuclear cells (PBMCs), sampled when the disease was refractory, from a patient treated with antithyroid drugs. The CDR3 loop reads CASSGTGVVDTEAFF. The CDR3 bases are TGTGCCAGCAGCGGAACAGGGGTGGTGGACACTGAAGCTTTCTTT.